This T cell receptor (beta chain) derives from a study of early T cells in non-severe SARS-CoV-2 infection. At the level of the study: Bulk RNA isolated from unsorted whole blood underwent sequencing; chains were not paired.

The sample holds many counts of this clonotype. Its antigen is not identified. The TCR library protocol was used to attach unique molecular identifiers. These identifiers were attached to individual cDNA molecules. In TCRdb, the 5' RACE reads were re-called with MiXCR into one record per CDR3 protein. This sample has 40,000 to 50,000 distinct CDR3 sequences, with around a tenth found just once. Notes on the study in general: VDJdb-based annotation leaned toward anti-spike CD8 responses and missed private and CD4 specificities.

CDR1 DFQATT and CDR2 SNEGSKA come from the germline V gene (reference sequence). The CDR3 contains 14 residues. V lost 0 bases, J lost 5 bases, and 7 bases stayed unmatched. The chain carries TRBV20-1 and TRBJ2-7; 7 bases map to TRBD2. The sequencing input was whole blood. The sequence was obtained from an adult who was a healthcare worker with PCR-confirmed SARS-CoV-2 infection or an uninfected control (not recorded which). DNA of the CDR3: TGCAGTGCTAGAGATGCAGCGGGAAGCGACGAGCAGTACTTC. This translates into CSARDAAGSDEQYF.